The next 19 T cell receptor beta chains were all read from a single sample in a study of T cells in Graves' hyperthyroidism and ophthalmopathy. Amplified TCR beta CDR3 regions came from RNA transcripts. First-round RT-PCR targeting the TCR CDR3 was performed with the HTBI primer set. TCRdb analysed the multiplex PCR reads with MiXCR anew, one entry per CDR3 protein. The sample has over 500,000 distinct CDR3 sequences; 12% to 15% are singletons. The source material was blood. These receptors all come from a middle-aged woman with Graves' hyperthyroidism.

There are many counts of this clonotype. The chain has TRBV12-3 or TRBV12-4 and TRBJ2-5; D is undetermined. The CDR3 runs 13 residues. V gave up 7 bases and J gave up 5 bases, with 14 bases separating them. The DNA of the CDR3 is TGTGCCAGCACTAACGGCGACGAGGAGACCCAGTACTTC. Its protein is CASTNGDEETQYF.

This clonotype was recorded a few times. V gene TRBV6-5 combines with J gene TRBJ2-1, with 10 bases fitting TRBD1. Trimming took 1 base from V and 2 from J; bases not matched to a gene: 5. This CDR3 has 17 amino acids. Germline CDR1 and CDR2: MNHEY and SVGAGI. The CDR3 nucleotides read TGTGCCAGCAGTTACTTTAAGACAGGGGGCACCTACAATGAGCAGTTCTTC. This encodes CASSYFKTGGTYNEQFF.

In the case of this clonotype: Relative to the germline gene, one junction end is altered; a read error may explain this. CDR3 nucleotides: TGTGCCAGCAGCGTAGACAGGGTTATCTTAAACACCAGGGAGCTGTTTTTT. This sequence encodes CASSVDRVILNTRELFF. The gene calls are TRBV7-9 and TRBJ2-2; 7 bases align to TRBD1. There are 17 residues in the CDR3. The V gene's germline CDR1 is SEHNR and CDR2 FQNEAQ (reference sequence).

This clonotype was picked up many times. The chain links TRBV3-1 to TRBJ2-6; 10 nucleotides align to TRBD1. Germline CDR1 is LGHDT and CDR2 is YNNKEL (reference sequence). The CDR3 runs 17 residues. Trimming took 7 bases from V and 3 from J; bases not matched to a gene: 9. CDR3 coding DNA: TGTGCCAGCACCAGACAGGGGGCTCGGGGTGGGGCCAACGTCCTGACTTTC. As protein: CASTRQGARGGANVLTF.

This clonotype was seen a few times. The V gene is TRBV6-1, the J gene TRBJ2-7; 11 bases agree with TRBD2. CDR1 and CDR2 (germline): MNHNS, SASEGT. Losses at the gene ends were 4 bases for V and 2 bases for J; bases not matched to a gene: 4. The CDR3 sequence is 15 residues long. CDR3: CASSGISGRAYEQYF. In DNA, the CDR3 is TGTGCCAGCAGTGGGATTAGCGGGAGGGCCTACGAGCAGTACTTC.

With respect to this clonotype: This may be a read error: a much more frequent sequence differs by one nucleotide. The CDR3 DNA follows: TGTGCCAGCACCCAGTGGAGGAAGGGAGCTGACTATGGCTACACCTTC. This translates into CASTQWRKGADYGYTF. The rearrangement uses TRBV6-1 and TRBJ1-2, with no clear D. The germline gives CDR1 MNHNS, CDR2 SASEGT. Trimming cost V 7 bases and J 3 bases, with 21 bases left between them. This CDR3 is built from 16 residues.

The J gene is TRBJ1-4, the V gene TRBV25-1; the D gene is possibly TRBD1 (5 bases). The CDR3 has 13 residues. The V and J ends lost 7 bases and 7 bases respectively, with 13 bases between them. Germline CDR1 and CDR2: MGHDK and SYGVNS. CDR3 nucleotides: TGTGCCAGCACTAGGGGTTTAGGTGAAAAACTGTTTTTT. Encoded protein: CASTRGLGEKLFF.

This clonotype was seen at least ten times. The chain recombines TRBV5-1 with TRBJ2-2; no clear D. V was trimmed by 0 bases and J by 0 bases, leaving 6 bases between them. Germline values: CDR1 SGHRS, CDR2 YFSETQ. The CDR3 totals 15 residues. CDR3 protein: CASSLGASNTGELFF. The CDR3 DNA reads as TGCGCCAGCAGCTTGGGTGCCTCGAACACCGGGGAGCTGTTTTTT.

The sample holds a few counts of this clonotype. The CDR3 DNA sequence: TGCGCCAGCAGTGGAGGCGGTTTAGTCATGGGTACGCAGTATTTT. Encoded protein: CASSGGGLVMGTQYF. The chain links TRBV10-1 to TRBJ2-3; D gene uncertain. Germline CDR1 WNHNN, CDR2 SYGVQD (reference sequence). The CDR3 loop spans 15 amino acids. Trimming pared 4 bases from V and 8 bases from J, leaving 19 bases between.

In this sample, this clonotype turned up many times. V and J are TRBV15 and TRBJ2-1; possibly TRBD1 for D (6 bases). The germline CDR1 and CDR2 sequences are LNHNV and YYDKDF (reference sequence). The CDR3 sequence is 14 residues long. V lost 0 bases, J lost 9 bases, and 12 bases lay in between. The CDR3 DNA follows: TGTGCCACCAGCAGAGATCTCCAGGGGATTGAGCAGTTCTTC. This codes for CATSRDLQGIEQFF.

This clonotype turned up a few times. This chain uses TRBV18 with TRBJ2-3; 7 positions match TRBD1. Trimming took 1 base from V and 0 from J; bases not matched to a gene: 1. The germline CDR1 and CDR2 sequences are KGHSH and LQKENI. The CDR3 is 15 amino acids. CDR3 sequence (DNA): TGTGCCAGCTCACCACAGACAGGGAGCACAGATACGCAGTATTTT. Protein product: CASSPQTGSTDTQYF.

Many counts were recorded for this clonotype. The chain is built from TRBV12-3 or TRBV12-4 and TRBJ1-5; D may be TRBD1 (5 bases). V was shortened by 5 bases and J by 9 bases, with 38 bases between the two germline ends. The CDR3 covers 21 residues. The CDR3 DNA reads TGTGCCAGCAGTCGCACTGGGACCCTCTCCGGGATGACGGAAGGCGGTTCGCCCCAGCATTTT. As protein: CASSRTGTLSGMTEGGSPQHF.

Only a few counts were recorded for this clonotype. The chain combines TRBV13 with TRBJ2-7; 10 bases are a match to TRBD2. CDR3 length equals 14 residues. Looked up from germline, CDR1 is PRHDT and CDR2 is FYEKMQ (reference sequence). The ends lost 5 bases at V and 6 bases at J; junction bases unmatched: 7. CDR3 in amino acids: CASSDSGRALEQYF. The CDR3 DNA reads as TGTGCCAGCAGCGACAGCGGGAGGGCCCTCGAGCAGTACTTC.

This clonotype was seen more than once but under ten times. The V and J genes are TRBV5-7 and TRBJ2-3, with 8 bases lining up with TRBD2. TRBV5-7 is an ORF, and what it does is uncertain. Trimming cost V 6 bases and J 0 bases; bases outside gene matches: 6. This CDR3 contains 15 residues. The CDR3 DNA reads TGTGCCAGCACCTGGGGACTAGGTAGCACAGATACGCAGTATTTT. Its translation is CASTWGLGSTDTQYF.

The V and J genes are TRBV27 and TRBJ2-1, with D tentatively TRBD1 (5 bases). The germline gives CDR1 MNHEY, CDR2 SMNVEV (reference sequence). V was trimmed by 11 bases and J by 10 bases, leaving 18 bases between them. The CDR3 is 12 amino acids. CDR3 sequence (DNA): TGTGCCTGCACCTCAAAGGGGATCGAGCAGTTCTTC. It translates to CACTSKGIEQFF.

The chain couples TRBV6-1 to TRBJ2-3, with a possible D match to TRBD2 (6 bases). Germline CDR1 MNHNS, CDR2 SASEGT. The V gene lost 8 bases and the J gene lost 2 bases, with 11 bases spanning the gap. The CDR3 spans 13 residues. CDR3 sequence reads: CASGGLDTDTQYF. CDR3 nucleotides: TGTGCCAGCGGGGGACTCGACACAGATACGCAGTATTTT.

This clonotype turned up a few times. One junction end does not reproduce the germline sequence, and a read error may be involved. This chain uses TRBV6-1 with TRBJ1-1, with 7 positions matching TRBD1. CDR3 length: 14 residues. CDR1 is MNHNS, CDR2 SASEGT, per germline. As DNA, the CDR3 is TGTGCCAACAGTGGGACAGCAATGAACACTGAAGCTTTCTTT. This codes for CANSGTAMNTEAFF.

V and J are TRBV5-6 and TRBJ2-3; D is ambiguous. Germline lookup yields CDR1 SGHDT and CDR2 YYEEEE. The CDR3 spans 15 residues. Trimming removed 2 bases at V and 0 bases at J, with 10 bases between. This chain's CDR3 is CASSLLQSSTDTQYF. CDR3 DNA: TGTGCCAGCAGCTTACTCCAATCTAGCACAGATACGCAGTATTTT.

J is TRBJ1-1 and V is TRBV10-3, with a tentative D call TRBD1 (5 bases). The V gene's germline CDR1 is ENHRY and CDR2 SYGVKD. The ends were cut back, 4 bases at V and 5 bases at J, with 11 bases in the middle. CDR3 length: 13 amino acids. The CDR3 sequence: CAISVGGRTEAFF. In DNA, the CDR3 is TGTGCCATCAGTGTTGGGGGTCGGACTGAAGCTTTCTTT.